This TCR beta chain is from a study of blood T cell repertoires in COVID-19 (dated by TCRdb to the early 2020s). Regarding the research as a whole: Samples covering the acute and convalescent phases of COVID-19 were provided by collaborators in the United States, Italy and Spain. Deeply sampled blood TCRbeta repertoires from subjects exposed to, actively infected with, or recovered from COVID-19 were included in the dataset. A de-identified subject ID, COVID-19 status, age in years and sex were almost always included in the sample metadata. Samples came from the ongoing ImmuneRACE study (first 160 participants) plus 1,254 subjects from 6 global collaborators. The prospective study material was composed of cDNA or gDNA derived from T cells, B-cell-depleted T cells, or PBMCs. The repertoires were made available in a free public database intended to serve as a resource for research on the immune response to SARS-CoV-2. Where HLA class I and class II types were available, the types were taken from metadata supplied by the sample provider, not from assay-based typing.

In the case of this clone: Which antigen it targets is not known. There are no base qualities to consult, and no much larger clone falls within one base.

On the study overall, not on this receptor specifically: Clinical and demographic metadata were provided uncurated, with the amount varying by source and participant.

Each collaborating institution followed its own protocols to collect whole blood in K2EDTA tubes. For TCRbeta analysis, collaborators shipped samples in one of three forms: frozen whole blood, isolated PBMCs, or DNA extracted from either of those sample types. Taken from the germline V gene, the CDR1 and CDR2 loops are SGHRS and YFSETQ. Relative to germline, V is 0 bases shorter and J is 5 bases shorter, with 8 bases between their ends. The CDR3 spans 14 residues, from the cysteine through the phenylalanine. Only the CDR3 region is kept as DNA, spanning 42 bases read in frame from base 1. TCRbeta CDR3 regions were amplified from genomic DNA by means of the immunoSEQ Assay, a bias-controlled multiplex PCR. Turning to the authors' computational methods: Nucleated cell counts per sample were estimated from amplification of reference gene primers within the assay. To quantify the absolute abundance of each unique TCRbeta CDR3 rearrangement, sequence reads were collapsed and filtered. For each sample, productive Simpson clonality was calculated as the square root of Simpson's diversity index over productive rearrangements. TCRdb stores this immuneACCESS table with in-frame sequences only. Part of the clones is absent; in the studies checked, under half of the shortfall reflects unresolved V genes, and no reason is known for the rest. From that table come the V and J calls and clone size; the DNA was used to work out D and trimming. The sample profile shows around 30,000 clones; around 86% of them were found once. The ten top clones hold around 12% of the sample.

This chain joins TRBV5-1 to TRBJ2-2; confidence is insufficient to name the D gene. The origin of this receptor is a human donor in a cohort sampled during active COVID-19. The donor label of this sample is uncertain. The sequenced sample was peripheral blood. The CDR3 protein is CASSLGTKTGELFF. Here is the DNA: TGCGCCAGCAGCTTGGGAACTAAAACCGGGGAGCTGTTTTTT.